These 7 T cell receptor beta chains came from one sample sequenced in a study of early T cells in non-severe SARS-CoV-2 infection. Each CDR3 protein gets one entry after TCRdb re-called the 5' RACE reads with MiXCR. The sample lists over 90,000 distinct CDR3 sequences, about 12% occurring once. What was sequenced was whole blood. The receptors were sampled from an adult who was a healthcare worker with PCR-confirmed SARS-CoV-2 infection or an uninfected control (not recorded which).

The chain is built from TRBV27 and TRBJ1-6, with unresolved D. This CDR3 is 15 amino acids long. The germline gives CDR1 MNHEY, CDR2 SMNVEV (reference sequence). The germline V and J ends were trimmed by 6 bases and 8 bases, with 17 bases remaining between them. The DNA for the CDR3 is TGTGCCAGCAGCCCGGACGGAGGCCCTTATTCACCCCTCCACTTT. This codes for CASSPDGGPYSPLHF.

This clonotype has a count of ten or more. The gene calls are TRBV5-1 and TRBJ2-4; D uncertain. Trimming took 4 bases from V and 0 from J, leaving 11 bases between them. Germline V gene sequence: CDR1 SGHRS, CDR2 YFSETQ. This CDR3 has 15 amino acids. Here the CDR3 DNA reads TGCGCCAGCAGCGAGTCACACGTAGCCAAAAACATTCAGTACTTC. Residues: CASSESHVAKNIQYF. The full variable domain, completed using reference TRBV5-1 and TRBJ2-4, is KAGVTQTPRYLIKTRGQQVTLSCSPISGHRSVSWYQQTPGQGLQFLFEYFSETQRNKGNFPGRFSGRQFSNSRSEMNVSTLELGDSALYLCASSESHVAKNIQYFGAGTRLSVL.

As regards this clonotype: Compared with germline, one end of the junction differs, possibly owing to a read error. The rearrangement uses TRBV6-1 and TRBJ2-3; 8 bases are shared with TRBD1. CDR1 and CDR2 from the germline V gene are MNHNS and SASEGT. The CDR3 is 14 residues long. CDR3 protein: CVSRFRDRPDTQYF. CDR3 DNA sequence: TGTGTCAGCAGATTCCGGGACAGGCCAGATACGCAGTATTTT.

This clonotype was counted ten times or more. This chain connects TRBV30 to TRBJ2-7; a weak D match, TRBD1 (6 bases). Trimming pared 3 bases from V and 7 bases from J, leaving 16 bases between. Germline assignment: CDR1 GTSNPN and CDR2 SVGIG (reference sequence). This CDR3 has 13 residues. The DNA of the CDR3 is TGTGCCTGGAGCCCCGGGACAACAGGGGAGCAGTACTTC. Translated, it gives CAWSPGTTGEQYF.

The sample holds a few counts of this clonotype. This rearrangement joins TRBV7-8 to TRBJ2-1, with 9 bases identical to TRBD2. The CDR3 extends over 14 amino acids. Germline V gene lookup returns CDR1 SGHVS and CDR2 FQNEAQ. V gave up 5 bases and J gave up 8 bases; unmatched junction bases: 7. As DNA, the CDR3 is TGTGCCAGCAGCAATACCCAGCGGGAGGATGAGCAGTTCTTC. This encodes CASSNTQREDEQFF.

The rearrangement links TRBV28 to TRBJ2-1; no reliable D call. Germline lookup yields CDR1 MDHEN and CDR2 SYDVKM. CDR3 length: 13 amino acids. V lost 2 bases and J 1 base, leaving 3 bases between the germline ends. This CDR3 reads CASSLKSYNEQFF. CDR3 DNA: TGTGCCAGCAGTTTAAAATCCTACAATGAGCAGTTCTTC.

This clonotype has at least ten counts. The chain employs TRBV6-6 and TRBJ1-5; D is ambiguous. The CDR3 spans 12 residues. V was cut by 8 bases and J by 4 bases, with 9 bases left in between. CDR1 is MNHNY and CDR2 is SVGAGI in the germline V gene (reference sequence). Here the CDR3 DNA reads TGTGCCAGCGGGAACGGAAATCAGCCCCAGCATTTT. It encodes CASGNGNQPQHF.